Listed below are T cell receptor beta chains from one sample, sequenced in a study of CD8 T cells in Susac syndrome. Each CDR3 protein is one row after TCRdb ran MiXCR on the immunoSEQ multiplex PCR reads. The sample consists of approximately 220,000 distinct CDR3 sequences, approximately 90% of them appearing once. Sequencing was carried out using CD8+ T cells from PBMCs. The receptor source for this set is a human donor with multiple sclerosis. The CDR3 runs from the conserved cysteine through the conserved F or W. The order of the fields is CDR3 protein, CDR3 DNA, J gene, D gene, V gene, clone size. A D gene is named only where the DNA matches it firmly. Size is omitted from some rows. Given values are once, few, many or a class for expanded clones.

CASSQDGGAPNEQFF TGCGCCAGCAGCCAAGACGGGGGAGCTCCCAATGAGCAGTTCTTC TRBJ2-1 . TRBV4-3 .
CASSYSRTGGNEQFF TGTGCCAGCAGTTACTCGCGGACCGGGGGAAATGAGCAGTTCTTC TRBJ2-1 . TRBV6-5 .
CAWSVGGLGDQPQHF TGTGCCTGGAGTGTAGGAGGCCTGGGAGATCAGCCCCAGCATTTT TRBJ1-5 . TRBV30 .
CASRTTTGQRNTEAFF TGTGCCAGCAGAACCACTACAGGCCAACGGAACACTGAAGCTTTCTTT TRBJ1-1 . TRBV12-3/TRBV12-4 few
CASSLDGQGFYEQYF TGTGCCAGCAGTTTGGACGGACAGGGGTTCTACGAGCAGTACTTC TRBJ2-7 TRBD1 TRBV27 .
CASSFAGGVDTQYF TGTGCCAGCAGTTTTGCGGGGGGGGTAGATACGCAGTATTTT TRBJ2-3 TRBD2 TRBV6-5 .
CASSSPSGISYEQYF TGTGCCAGCAGTTCCCCGTCGGGGATCTCGTACGAGCAGTACTTC TRBJ2-7 . TRBV6-2/TRBV6-3 few
CASSPPIGTSGPYDGSTDTQYF TGTGCCAGCAGCCCCCCGATTGGGACTAGCGGGCCTTACGACGGTAGCACAGATACGCAGTATTTT TRBJ2-3 TRBD2 TRBV11-1 .
CSARDQAGSSYNEQFF TGCAGTGCTAGAGATCAGGCTGGGAGCTCCTACAATGAGCAGTTCTTC TRBJ2-1 . TRBV20-1 .
CASSLAGGPGETQYF TGTGCCAGCAGTCTAGCGGGAGGGCCGGGGGAGACCCAGTACTTC TRBJ2-5 TRBD2 TRBV7-9 .
CSAPQGAGELFF TGCAGTGCTCCCCAAGGGGCCGGGGAGCTGTTTTTT TRBJ2-2 . TRBV20-1 .
CASSGESSTDTQYF TGTGCCAGCAGCGGCGAATCTAGCACAGATACGCAGTATTTT TRBJ2-3 . TRBV3-1 .
CASSYGGYDLNTEAFF TGTGCCAGCAGTTACGGGGGGTACGACTTGAACACTGAAGCTTTCTTT TRBJ1-1 . TRBV6-5 .
CASSQDAGFVSAATQYF TGCGCCAGCAGCCAAGATGCGGGATTCGTTTCCGCAGCTACGCAGTATTTT TRBJ2-3 . TRBV4-3 .